This T cell receptor (beta chain) was found in a study of blood T cells in healthy people across ages. Trimming stripped 0 bases from V and 7 bases from J, with 10 bases between. This CDR3 has 14 amino acids. Germline lookup yields CDR1 SGDLS and CDR2 YYNGEE. Approximately 9 milliliters was the volume of peripheral blood drawn from each donor. Each sample had at least 6 million PBMCs isolated. This clonotype was observed a handful of times. Antigen specificity is unknown. Study-wide results and caveats: Those diversity estimates obtained from one million T cells were thought to be underestimates.

Through a sample-barcoded 5' primer and a J-beta primer mix, a second PCR was run for roughly 6 to 12 cycles. A tag from a template-switch adaptor with 12 random nucleotides marked each cDNA molecule. TCRdb re-analysed the 5' RACE reads in MiXCR, keeping a single row per CDR3 protein. The table lists 600,000 or so distinct CDR3 sequences, less than 35% of them singletons. The TCR originated in a woman older than 75 in good health. Material: blood. V is TRBV9 and J is TRBJ1-4; D gene uncertain. The CDR3, as DNA: TGTGCCAGCAGCGTAGACAGTTTGGGTGAAAAACTGTTTTTT. It specifies CASSVDSLGEKLFF.